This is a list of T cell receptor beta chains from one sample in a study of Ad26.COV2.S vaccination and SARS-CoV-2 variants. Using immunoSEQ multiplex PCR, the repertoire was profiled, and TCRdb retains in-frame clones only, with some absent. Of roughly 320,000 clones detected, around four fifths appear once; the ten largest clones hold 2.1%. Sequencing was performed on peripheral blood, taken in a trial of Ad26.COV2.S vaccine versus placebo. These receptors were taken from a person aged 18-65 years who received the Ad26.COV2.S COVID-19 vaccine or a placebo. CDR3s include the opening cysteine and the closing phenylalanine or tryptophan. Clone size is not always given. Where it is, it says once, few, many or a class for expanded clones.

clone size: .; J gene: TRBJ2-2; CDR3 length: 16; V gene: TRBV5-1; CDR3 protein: CASSLLTGAGTGELFF
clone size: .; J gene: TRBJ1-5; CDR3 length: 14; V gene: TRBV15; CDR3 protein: CATSKTGRFQPQHF
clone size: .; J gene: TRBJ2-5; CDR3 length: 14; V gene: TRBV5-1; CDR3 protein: CASSRQDWRETQYF
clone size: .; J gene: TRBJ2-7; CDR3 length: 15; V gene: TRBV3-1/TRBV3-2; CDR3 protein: CASSEGNRANYEQYF
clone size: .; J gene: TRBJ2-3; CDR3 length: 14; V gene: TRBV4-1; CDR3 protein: CASGTGSGPDTQYF
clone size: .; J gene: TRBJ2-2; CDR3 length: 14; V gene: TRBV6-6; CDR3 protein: CASSLRQGTGELFF
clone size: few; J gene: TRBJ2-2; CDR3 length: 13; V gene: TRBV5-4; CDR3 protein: CASTRGITGELFF
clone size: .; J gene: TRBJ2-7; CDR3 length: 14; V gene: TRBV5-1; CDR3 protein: CASSLVGASYEQYF
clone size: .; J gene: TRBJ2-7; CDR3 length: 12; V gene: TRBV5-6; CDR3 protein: CASSHPQGEQYF
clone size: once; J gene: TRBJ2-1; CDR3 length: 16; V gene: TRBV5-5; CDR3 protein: CASSLDRGSSYNEQFF
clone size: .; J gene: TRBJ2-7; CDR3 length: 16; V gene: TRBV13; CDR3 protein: CASSLWTSGGSYEQYF
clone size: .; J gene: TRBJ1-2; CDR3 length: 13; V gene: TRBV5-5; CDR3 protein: CASRTGPNYGYTF
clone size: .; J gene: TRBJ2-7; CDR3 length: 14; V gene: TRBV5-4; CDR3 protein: CASSLPQTSGEQYF
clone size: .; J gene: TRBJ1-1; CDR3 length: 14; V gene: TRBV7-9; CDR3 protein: CASSLVPGMSEAFF
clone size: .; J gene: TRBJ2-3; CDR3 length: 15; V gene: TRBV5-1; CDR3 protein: CASSPRPGGTDTQYF
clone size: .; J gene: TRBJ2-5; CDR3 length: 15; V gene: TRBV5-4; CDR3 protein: CASSKLGPPGGTQYF
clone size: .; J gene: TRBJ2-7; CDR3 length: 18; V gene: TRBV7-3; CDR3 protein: CASSRGTSGGFSSYEQYF
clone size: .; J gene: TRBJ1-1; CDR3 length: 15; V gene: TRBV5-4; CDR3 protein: CASSFTTGRETEAFF
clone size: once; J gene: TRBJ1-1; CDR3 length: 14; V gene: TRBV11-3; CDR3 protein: CASSLNPTNTEAFF
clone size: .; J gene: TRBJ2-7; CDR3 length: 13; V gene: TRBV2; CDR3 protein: CASIRTLMGEQYF
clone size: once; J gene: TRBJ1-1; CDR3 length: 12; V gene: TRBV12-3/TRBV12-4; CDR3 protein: CASSWTGTEAFF
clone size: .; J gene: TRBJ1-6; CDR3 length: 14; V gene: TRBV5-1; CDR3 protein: CASSLVAGASPLHF
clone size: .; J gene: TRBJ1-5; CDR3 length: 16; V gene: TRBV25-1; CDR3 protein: CASSAANEQGVQPQHF
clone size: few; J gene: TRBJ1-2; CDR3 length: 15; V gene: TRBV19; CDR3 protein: CASSIVQTHNYGYTF
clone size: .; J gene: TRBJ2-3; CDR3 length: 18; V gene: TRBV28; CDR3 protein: CASSASGLAGPRTDTQYF
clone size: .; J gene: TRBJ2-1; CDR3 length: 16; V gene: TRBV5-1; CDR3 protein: CASTPGGGSSYNEQFF
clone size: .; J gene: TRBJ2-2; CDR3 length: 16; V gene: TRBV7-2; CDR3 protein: CASSKARVFGTGELFF
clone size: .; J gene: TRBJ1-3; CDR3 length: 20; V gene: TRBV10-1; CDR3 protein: CASSPPSEHSLYGVGNTIYF
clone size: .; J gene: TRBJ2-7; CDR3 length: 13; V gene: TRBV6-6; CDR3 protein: CASSYGGRYEQYF
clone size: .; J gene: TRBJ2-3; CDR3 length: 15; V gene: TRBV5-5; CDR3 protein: CASSLGQFSTDTQYF
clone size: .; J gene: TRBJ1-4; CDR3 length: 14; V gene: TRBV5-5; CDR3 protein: CASSLARLQKKLFF
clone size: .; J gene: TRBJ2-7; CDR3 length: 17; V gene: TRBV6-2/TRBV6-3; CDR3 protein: CASSYPSRTGVSYEQYF
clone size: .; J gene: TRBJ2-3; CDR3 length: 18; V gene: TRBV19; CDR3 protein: CASSILQGTSDRKDTQYF
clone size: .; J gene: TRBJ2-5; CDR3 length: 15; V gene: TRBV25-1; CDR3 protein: CASSDPTGPGETQYF
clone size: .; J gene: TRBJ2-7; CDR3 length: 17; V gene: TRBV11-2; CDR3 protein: CASSFGIRGRGSYEQYF